A single sample gave rise to the 20 T cell receptor beta chains below, sequenced in a study of blood T cell repertoires in COVID-19. Profiled with immunoSEQ multiplex PCR; TCRdb holds only in-frame clones, not every one. The table has 180,000 or so clones, approximately 87% seen once. Sequences were obtained from peripheral blood. The origin of the receptors is a person aged 70 to 79 with COVID-19, enrolled during active disease.

V and J are TRBV6-2 or TRBV6-3 and TRBJ2-1; D is perhaps TRBD2 (5 bases). Germline loops: CDR1 MNHEY, CDR2 SVGEGT. Trimming took 2 bases from V and 8 from J, leaving 13 bases between them. The CDR3 length is 14 residues. This chain's CDR3 is CASSYEIGSDEQFF. CDR3 in DNA: TGTGCCAGCAGTTACGAAATAGGGAGCGATGAGCAGTTCTTC.

The CDR3 nucleotides are TGTGCCAGCAGAATGGGGCAAAGCTCCTACGAGCAGTACTTC. Translated, it gives CASRMGQSSYEQYF. V gene TRBV6-5 combines with J gene TRBJ2-7, with D perhaps TRBD1 (5 bases). Looked up from germline, CDR1 is MNHEY and CDR2 is SVGAGI. The length of the CDR3 is 14 residues. V was pared by 6 bases and J by 0 bases, with 12 bases between.

V gene TRBV7-2 combines with J gene TRBJ1-2; no firm D call. Germline values: CDR1 SGHTA, CDR2 FQGNSA. V was cut by 0 bases and J by 8 bases, with 13 bases left in between. The CDR3 is 14 amino acids. CDR3 bases: TGTGCCAGCAGCTTAGCCTTCCACTCCCTCGGCTACACCTTC. It codes for CASSLAFHSLGYTF.

The V and J genes are TRBV19 and TRBJ2-7; TRBD2 agrees at 8 bases. CDR1 is LNHDA and CDR2 is SQIVND in the germline V gene (reference sequence). With V trimmed by 4 bases and J by 6 bases, 11 bases remained unmatched. This CDR3 is 15 amino acids long. CDR3 bases: TGTGCCAGTAGTACTCATCTCGGACTAGCCTCCGAGCAGTACTTC. Translated: CASSTHLGLASEQYF.

Written as DNA, the CDR3 is TGTGCCAGCAGCTTGACAGGGGGTGTTTCACCCCTCCACTTT. Its protein product is CASSLTGGVSPLHF. The V gene is TRBV7-3, the J gene TRBJ1-6; 9 bases match TRBD1. Germline assignment: CDR1 SGHTA and CDR2 FQGTGA. This CDR3 has 14 residues. The V gene end was trimmed by 3 bases and the J gene end by 9 bases; junction bases not matched to a gene: 3. The full variable domain, with the rest looked up from reference TRBV7-3 and TRBJ1-6, is GAGVSQTPSNKVTEKGKYVELRCDPISGHTALYWYRQSLGQGPEFLIYFQGTGAADDSGLPNDRFFAVRPEGSVSTLKIQRTERGDSAVYLCASSLTGGVSPLHFGNGTRLTVT.

The chain is built from TRBV6-1 and TRBJ2-7; D might be TRBD2 (6 bases). Looked up from germline, CDR1 is MNHNS and CDR2 is SASEGT. Trimming took off 0 bases at V and 3 bases at J, with 12 bases between the two ends. CDR3 length: 15 residues. The CDR3 DNA reads as TGTGCCAGCAGTGAAGCGGGACTGAGTTTCTACGAGCAGTACTTC. It is translated as CASSEAGLSFYEQYF.

The CDR3 region is CASSYSDAAGELFF. The CDR3 region has the DNA TGTGCCAGCAGTTACTCTGATGCAGCGGGGGAGCTGTTTTTT. The rearrangement joins TRBV6-2 or TRBV6-3 to TRBJ2-2; D not resolved. The germline gives CDR1 MNHEY, CDR2 SVGEGT. Trimming cost V 0 bases and J 8 bases, with 10 bases left between them. The CDR3 runs 14 residues.

Only a few counts were recorded for this clone. The chain joins TRBV18 to TRBJ1-5; possible D gene TRBD1, 5 bases. The CDR3 covers 18 residues. The V gene lost 1 base and the J gene lost 7 bases, with 23 bases spanning the gap. CDR1 is KGHSH and CDR2 is LQKENI in the germline V gene. CDR3 sequence reads: CASSPLSEDSARGQPQHF. In DNA, the CDR3 is TGTGCCAGCTCACCACTCTCCGAAGACAGCGCAAGGGGACAGCCCCAGCATTTT.

Comments on this clone: The same CDR3 also results from other DNA sequences found in this sample. The chain combines TRBV5-1 with TRBJ2-7; a weak D match, TRBD1 (5 bases). CDR1 and CDR2 (germline): SGHRS, YFSETQ. V dropped 2 bases and J dropped 2 bases, with 5 bases sitting between them. The CDR3 is 12 residues long. CDR3 nucleotide sequence: TGCGCCAGCAGCTTAGGGGCCTACGAGCAGTACTTC. It translates to CASSLGAYEQYF.

Turning to this clone: At one end, the junction sequence differs from germline, possibly due to a read error. The chain uses TRBV30 and TRBJ2-7; D might be TRBD2 (5 bases). The CDR3 sequence is 12 residues long. CDR1 and CDR2 (germline): GTSNPN, SVGIG (reference sequence). The CDR3 loop is CAWSVHVSLAVF. CDR3 DNA sequence: TGTGCCTGGAGTGTACATGTGAGCCTAGCAGTCTTC.

The rearrangement joins TRBV29-1 to TRBJ1-1; D call uncertain. Germline lookup yields CDR1 SQVTM and CDR2 ANQGSEA. The CDR3 consists of 13 residues. Trimming took 0 bases from V and 1 from J, leaving 6 bases between them. CDR3 sequence reads: CSVEDRGNTEAFF. The CDR3 DNA follows: TGCAGCGTTGAAGATAGAGGGAACACTGAAGCTTTCTTT.

In its sample, this clone was seen a few times. The V and J genes are TRBV6-5 and TRBJ1-2, with 7 bases matching TRBD1. Per germline, CDR1 MNHEY and CDR2 SVGAGI. The CDR3 spans 13 residues. The J segment lost 6 bases and the V segment lost 5 bases, leaving 6 bases of the junction unmatched. The CDR3 DNA is TGTGCCAGCAGTCCGGGACAGCTAAATGGCTACACCTTC. It encodes CASSPGQLNGYTF.

V is TRBV6-2 or TRBV6-3 and J is TRBJ2-7; 9 positions agree with TRBD1. The CDR3 consists of 15 residues. The germline gives CDR1 MNHEY, CDR2 SVGEGT. The V gene end was trimmed by 1 base and the J gene end by 3 bases; junction bases not matched to a gene: 4. CDR3 nucleotides: TGTGCCAGCAGTTACTTAGAGACAGGGGGCTACGAGCAGTACTTC. Amino acid sequence: CASSYLETGGYEQYF.

V and J are TRBV6-5 and TRBJ2-2, with 7 bases that match TRBD2. The CDR3 spans 15 residues. CDR1 is MNHEY, CDR2 SVGAGI, per germline. V lost 6 bases to trimming and J lost 3 bases; unmatched junction nucleotides: 7. CDR3 DNA: TGTGCCAGCAGCCCCTATGGGGGGGACACCGGGGAGCTGTTTTTT. Its protein is CASSPYGGDTGELFF.

V and J are TRBV7-2 and TRBJ2-5; TRBD2 might be the D (6 bases). The ends were cut back, 5 bases at V and 3 bases at J, with 13 bases in the middle. The germline V gene has CDR1 SGHTA and CDR2 FQGNSA. The CDR3 is made up of 14 amino acids. CDR3 nucleotides: TGTGCCAGCAGCCGGGACTGGAAAGAAGAGACCCAGTACTTC. Protein product: CASSRDWKEETQYF.

The V call is TRBV29-1, the J call TRBJ2-1; 11 bases map to TRBD1. The junction had 4 bases not matched to a gene; V was cut back by 3 bases and J by 9 bases. Germline CDR1 SQVTM, CDR2 ANQGSEA. The CDR3 spans 13 residues. This CDR3 is CSVEGTGGGEQFF. The CDR3 region has the DNA TGCAGCGTTGAGGGGACAGGGGGTGGTGAGCAGTTCTTC.

This CDR3 reads CASSSTGQPSNQPQHF. In nucleotides, the CDR3 is TGTGCCAGCAGTTCTACTGGACAACCAAGCAATCAGCCCCAGCATTTT. The rearrangement links TRBV6-5 to TRBJ1-5, with TRBD1 as a possible D gene (5 bases). The V and J ends lost 4 bases and 1 base respectively, with 14 bases between them. This CDR3 is built from 16 residues. Germline V gene lookup returns CDR1 MNHEY and CDR2 SVGAGI.

A few counts support this clone. The CDR3 nucleotides read TGTGCCAGCAGCGGGAGCGGCCTCTTGGTTGAGCAGTTCTTC. Residues: CASSGSGLLVEQFF. V usage is TRBV9 and J usage is TRBJ2-1; maybe TRBD2 (5 bases). V dropped 3 bases and J dropped 9 bases, with 16 bases sitting between them. The V gene's germline CDR1 is SGDLS and CDR2 YYNGEE. The CDR3 is 14 amino acids.

V is TRBV11-1 and J is TRBJ2-7, with a tentative D call TRBD1 (6 bases). The CDR3 length is 12 residues. Deletions cut 4 bases from V and 4 bases from J, with 8 bases between. CDR1 and CDR2 (germline): SGHAT, FQDESV (reference sequence). The CDR3: CASSWQGYEQYF. The DNA of the CDR3 is TGTGCCAGCAGCTGGCAGGGGTACGAGCAGTACTTC.

The chain carries TRBV28 and TRBJ1-2, with D possibly matching TRBD1 (5 bases). The CDR3 totals 16 residues. V lost 7 bases and J lost 2, with 20 bases in between. CDR1 MDHEN and CDR2 SYDVKM come from the germline V gene. In DNA, the CDR3 is TGTGCCAGCATGGGGGGTTCGGGCCTGGGGAACTATGGCTACACCTTC. As protein: CASMGGSGLGNYGYTF.